Included here is one T cell receptor (beta chain) sequence, with context. Its antigen is currently unknown. Using a J-beta primer mix together with a sample-barcoded 5' primer, a second PCR was run for roughly 6 to 12 cycles. TCRdb recomputed calls from the 5' RACE reads with MiXCR, one row per CDR3 protein. The sample consists of 650,000 to 1,000,000 distinct CDR3 sequences, 36% of them appearing once. This entry is derived from a study of blood T cells in healthy people across ages. Whole-study findings and limits: It was not known whether donors were CMV positive (a possible confounder of expanded clonotype changes). Correlation between TCR beta diversity and naive T cell percentage was strong.

The CDR3 runs 15 residues. Trimming shortened V by 0 bases and J by 3 bases, and 11 bases separated the two germline ends. Per the germline V gene, CDR1 is SGHKS and CDR2 is YYEKEE (reference sequence). The sequence was obtained from a man younger than 35 in good health. The chain uses TRBV5-5 and TRBJ2-3; TRBD1 might be the D (5 bases). Sequencing was carried out using blood. CDR3 nucleotides: TGTGCCAGCAGCTTGGTTTTGGGGCCGACAGATACGCAGTATTTT. It specifies CASSLVLGPTDTQYF.